The entry that follows covers one TCR beta chain sequence. This clone was counted between two and nine times. Its binding antigen is unknown. Within one base of it there is no much larger clone, and no base qualities were kept. The data derive from a study of STAT5B mutations in CD4+ large granular lymphocyte leukemia (dated by TCRdb to 2021 to 2024). About the study as a whole: Among the healthy controls, the CDR3 'QG' motif was associated with a particular HLA allele. The TCRbeta repertoires of CD4+ T-cell large granular lymphocyte leukemia patients were compared with the TCRbeta repertoires of healthy blood donors. Flow cytometry on FACSCanto II or FACSVerse showed that the purified fractions were more than 95% pure among lymphocytes. Beyond this particular receptor, the publication reports: Data were not HLA-matched; higher clonality in CD4+ versus CD8+ T-LGLL could reflect the relatively small sample size. The main leukemic clonotypes were found to be private to each patient, although over 20% of the main leukemic clonotypes were detected at low frequency in the non-leukemic repertoires of other patients. TRBV06-family usage was enriched among the top patient clones (8/27) compared with healthy controls (2/35). Compared with healthy CD4+ repertoires, CD4-sorted patient repertoires appeared more clonal, and this difference remained even after the putative leukemic clones were removed.

The healthy control group was made up of 37 blood donors, and the Finnish Red Cross blood service supplied their buffy coats. All TCR-sequenced material derived from peripheral blood: patient blood samples and healthy donor buffy coats. Ficoll-Hypaque gradient centrifugation was used to isolate peripheral blood mononuclear cells. For the healthy controls, CD4+ cells were obtained from buffy coats by magnetic purification. The Gentra Puregene Cell and Tissue kit was used for genomic DNA extraction, and quantification was performed on a Qubit 2.0 fluorometer. TCRbeta rearrangements were sequenced from genomic DNA using the immunoSEQ assay at survey resolution. The authors' pipeline ran thus. In the TCR sequencing data, the lowest productive clonotype frequency that could be detected was 2.59 x 10-5. Only productive TCRbeta rearrangements, defined as complete and in-frame sequences, were included in the analyses. Sample clonality was computed as Simpson clonality in the immunoSEQ Analyzer version 3.0. Based on frequency, clones were grouped as very rare, small, medium, large (1-20%) or hyperexpanded (>20%). Generation probabilities were estimated with OLGA 1.2.3, V-gene circos plots were generated with VDJtools, specificities were searched for in VDJdb, and CDR3 motifs were identified with GLIPH. TCRdb obtained this table from immuneACCESS and retained in-frame rearrangements with V and J assigned. These tables miss some clones; where compared with another copy, unresolved V genes account for less than half of the shortfall, and the remainder is unexplained. That table furnishes V, J and clone size, whereas the DNA furnished D and trimming. In this sample the table shows about 35,000 clones, over 60% of which occur a single time. The leading ten clones occupy roughly 2.3% of the sample.

Spanning cysteine to phenylalanine, the CDR3 consists of 14 amino acids. CDR3 DNA is the only sequence kept; it has 42 bases, read in frame from the first base. From the germline V gene, CDR1 is SGHRS and CDR2 is YFSETQ. The germline V and J ends show losses of 2 bases and 8 bases respectively, and no gene match explains 9 bases of the junction. This clonotype originated in a human donor in good health. This chain joins TRBV5-1 to TRBJ1-2, with 7 junctional bases fitting TRBD1. The source material was CD4+ T cells from blood buffy coats. In nucleotides, the sequence is TGCGCCAGCAGCTTTGACAGGGCGAATAGCGGCTACACCTTC. Its protein reads: CASSFDRANSGYTF.